This T cell receptor (beta chain) was sequenced for a study of radiotherapy plus CTLA-4 blockade in lung cancer. It was focal radiation plus CTLA-4 blockade with ipilimumab that patients with chemo-refractory metastatic non-small-cell lung cancer received. General study findings and limits: Blood saw expansion of tumor-derived TCR clones after radiotherapy plus ipilimumab.

Comments on this clone: The antigen remains undetermined.

This CDR3 region has 17 residues. The trim removed 4 bases at V and 2 bases at J, leaving 5 bases unmatched. Germline CDR1 reads SGDLS; CDR2 reads YYNGEE. Clones were sequenced by immunoSEQ multiplex PCR, and TCRdb holds only the in-frame ones, with some missing. The sample records over 35,000 clones, around 77% being singletons. This receptor was taken from a human donor with non-small cell lung cancer whose response to radiotherapy plus ipilimumab could not be evaluated. Sequencing was performed on peripheral blood, taken from a patient treated with radiotherapy plus ipilimumab. The chain has TRBV9 and TRBJ2-3; 15 nucleotides agree with TRBD2. The CDR3 nucleotides read TGTGCCAGCAGCTTAGGACTAGCGGGGGGGGTCACAGATACGCAGTATTTT. It yields the protein CASSLGLAGGVTDTQYF.